This T cell receptor (beta chain) is from a study of response to subunit inactivated influenza vaccine. Study-wide results and caveats: Only a handful of new T cells, the authors suggested, are recruited with each seasonal influenza vaccination.

TCRdb passed the RT-PCR reads through MiXCR, listing each CDR3 protein once. Of some 480,000 distinct CDR3 sequences detected, approximately 10% appear once; the ten largest clones hold approximately 12%. Comment on this clonotype: Its matching antigen is unknown.

The specimen comprised PBMCs from blood, sampled roughly 6 weeks after vaccination. The receptor was isolated from a man aged 50-60 years who received an inactivated influenza vaccine.

The CDR3 coding sequence is TGCAGCGTCCCCCTCGGCCAAGAGACCCAGTACTTC. It translates to CSVPLGQETQYF. The chain uses TRBV29-1 and TRBJ2-5; the D is unclear. CDR1 SQVTM and CDR2 ANQGSEA come from the germline V gene. V was trimmed by 6 bases and J by 1 base, leaving 9 bases between them. The CDR3 consists of 12 residues.